Presented here are 14 T cell receptor beta chains from one specimen sequenced in a study of T cell changes during pregnancy in multiple sclerosis. Assay used: immunoSEQ multiplex PCR; TCRdb lists only in-frame clones, some missing. The sample yields some 41,000 clones, 80% to 90% seen once. Material: CD4+ T cells from peripheral blood mononuclear cells, obtained after pregnancy. The receptors originated from a female donor with multiple sclerosis, enrolled in a pregnancy study.

This chain uses TRBV5-4 with TRBJ2-1, with TRBD2 matching over 9 bases. Germline V gives CDR1 SGHNT, CDR2 YYREEE (reference sequence). The CDR3 totals 15 residues. J lost 5 bases, V lost 1 base, and 4 bases had no gene match. The DNA of the CDR3 is TGTGCCAGCAGCTTGTTTAGCGGGAGACACAATGAGCAGTTCTTC. Translation gives CASSLFSGRHNEQFF.

The gene calls are TRBV15 and TRBJ1-2; no definite D call. The CDR3 extends over 15 amino acids. Germline V lookup: CDR1 LNHNV, CDR2 YYDKDF (reference sequence). V lost 1 base, J lost 0 bases, and 9 bases lay in between. DNA of the CDR3: TGTGCCACCAGCAGAGGGTCCGCGGCTAACTATGGCTACACCTTC. Its translation is CATSRGSAANYGYTF. Variable domain in full (rest from reference TRBV15 and TRBJ1-2): DAMVIQNPRYQVTQFGKPVTLSCSQTLNHNVMYWYQQKSSQAPKLLFHYYDKDFNNEADTPDNFQSRRPNTSFCFLDIRSPGLGDTAMYLCATSRGSAANYGYTFGSGTRLTVV.

V is TRBV5-6 and J is TRBJ2-3; 9 bases fit TRBD1. The CDR3 has 13 amino acids. Losses at the gene ends were 5 bases for V and 6 bases for J; bases not matched to a gene: 4. The germline CDR1 and CDR2 sequences are SGHDT and YYEEEE. CDR3 protein: CASRRDRDDTQYF. The CDR3 DNA sequence: TGTGCCAGCAGGCGGGACAGGGACGATACGCAGTATTTT.

The chain links TRBV2 to TRBJ2-3; D may be TRBD2 (6 bases). The germline gives CDR1 SNHLY, CDR2 FYNNEI. The CDR3 is made up of 13 amino acids. Trimming took off 6 bases at V and 4 bases at J, with 11 bases between the two ends. CDR3 coding DNA: TGTGCCAGCAGGAGACTAGTAGCAGATACGCAGTATTTT. Its protein is CASRRLVADTQYF. Based on the CDR3 plus reference TRBV2 and TRBJ2-3, the full variable domain is EPEVTQTPSHQVTQMGQEVILRCVPISNHLYFYWYRQILGQKVEFLVSFYNNEISEKSEIFDDQFSVERPDGSNFTLKIRSTKLEDSAMYFCASRRLVADTQYFGPGTRLTVL.

The chain links TRBV25-1 to TRBJ1-2, with D possibly being TRBD1 (6 bases). V was shortened by 4 bases and J by 5 bases, with 11 bases between the two germline ends. The CDR3 runs 13 residues. Germline V gives CDR1 MGHDK, CDR2 SYGVNS. CDR3 sequence: CASSAGTWYGYTF. Here the CDR3 DNA reads TGTGCCAGCAGTGCCGGGACATGGTATGGCTACACCTTC.

This chain uses TRBV11-3 with TRBJ2-1, with 12 bases matching TRBD2. V lost 5 bases, J lost 9 bases, and 11 bases stayed unmatched. The CDR3 runs 16 residues. CDR1 and CDR2 (germline): SGHNT, YENEEA. CDR3 nucleotides: TGTGCCAGCAGCCCGGGGACTAGCGGGTACCGTGGTGAGCAGTTCTTC. Its translation: CASSPGTSGYRGEQFF.

The chain recombines TRBV10-2 with TRBJ1-1; D is unresolved. Germline CDR1 reads WSHSY; CDR2 reads SAAADI. This CDR3 is built from 14 residues. V lost 7 bases to trimming and J lost 5 bases, with 17 bases between them. CDR3: CASNRGEGGTEAFF. CDR3 bases: TGCGCCAGCAACCGAGGAGAGGGAGGGACTGAAGCTTTCTTT.

This chain uses TRBV5-1 with TRBJ1-1; tentatively, D is TRBD1 (5 bases). The CDR3 loop spans 12 amino acids. Trimming shortened V by 7 bases and J by 5 bases, and 12 bases separated the two germline ends. Germline V CDR1 and CDR2: SGHRS, YFSETQ. For the CDR3, the DNA is TGCGCCAGCGGGGGAGGTACTACTGAAGCTTTCTTT. It specifies CASGGGTTEAFF.

The chain is built from TRBV7-9 and TRBJ2-1, with TRBD2 matching over 8 bases. J lost 7 bases, V lost 3 bases, and 5 bases had no gene match. The germline gives CDR1 SEHNR, CDR2 FQNEAQ (reference sequence). The CDR3 sequence is 14 residues long. CDR3 residues: CASSFTGRGNEQFF. The CDR3 nucleotides read TGTGCCAGCAGCTTTACCGGGAGGGGGAATGAGCAGTTCTTC. Based on the CDR3 plus reference TRBV7-9 and TRBJ2-1, the full variable domain is DTGVSQNPRHKITKRGQNVTFRCDPISEHNRLYWYRQTLGQGPEFLTYFQNEAQLEKSRLLSDRFSAERPKGSFSTLEIQRTEQGDSAMYLCASSFTGRGNEQFFGPGTRLTVL.

The rearrangement uses TRBV19 and TRBJ2-1, with 12 bases aligning to TRBD2. Germline V CDR1 and CDR2: LNHDA, SQIVND (reference sequence). This CDR3 comprises 16 residues. J lost 6 bases, V lost 3 bases, and 6 bases had no gene match. CDR3 nucleotide sequence: TGTGCCAGTAGTATGCCCGCTAGCGGGAGGGCCAATGAGCAGTTCTTC. This sequence encodes CASSMPASGRANEQFF.

The chain is built from TRBV5-6 and TRBJ2-1; D gene ambiguous. The CDR3 extends over 16 amino acids. Trimming stripped 0 bases from V and 8 bases from J, with 18 bases between. Germline assignment: CDR1 SGHDT and CDR2 YYEEEE. As DNA, the CDR3 is TGTGCCAGCAGCTTGGGAGCAACTTATGGTTACCATGAGCAGTTCTTC. The encoded protein is CASSLGATYGYHEQFF. Full variable domain (missing parts from reference TRBV5-6 and TRBJ2-1): DAGVTQSPTHLIKTRGQQVTLRCSPKSGHDTVSWYQQALGQGPQFIFQYYEEEERQRGNFPDRFSGHQFPNYSSELNVNALLLGDSALYLCASSLGATYGYHEQFFGPGTRLTVL.

This chain links TRBV19 with TRBJ2-7; TRBD2 matches at 8 bases. The CDR3 consists of 14 residues. V shed 10 bases and J 2 bases; nucleotides not matched to a gene: 10. Germline loops: CDR1 LNHDA, CDR2 SQIVND (reference sequence). CDR3 region: CATTKASGPYEQYF. CDR3 DNA: TGTGCCACTACTAAGGCTAGCGGGCCCTACGAGCAGTACTTC.

The V and J genes are TRBV2 and TRBJ1-1; D perhaps matches TRBD1 (6 bases). The CDR3 length is 15 residues. V lost 6 bases and J 5 bases, leaving 19 bases between the germline ends. Germline V gene data show CDR1 as SNHLY and CDR2 as FYNNEI. The CDR3 protein is CASREAAARGTEAFF. The DNA for the CDR3 is TGTGCCAGCAGAGAGGCGGCGGCGAGGGGGACTGAAGCTTTCTTT.

The chain carries TRBV11-2 and TRBJ2-7, with D perhaps TRBD2 (7 bases). The V gene's germline CDR1 is SGHAT and CDR2 FQNNGV. The CDR3 has 16 amino acids. Trimming removed 0 bases at V and 3 bases at J, with 15 bases between. CDR3 in DNA: TGTGCCAGCAGCTTAGAGGGGGGGAGGGGGAACTACGAGCAGTACTTC. Protein product: CASSLEGGRGNYEQYF.